Listed below are T cell receptor beta chains from one sample, sequenced in a study of cytomegalovirus exposure and HLA in healthy donors. Clones were sequenced by immunoSEQ multiplex PCR, and TCRdb holds only the in-frame ones, with some missing. The sample includes some 90,000 clones, around 70% of them seen just once. The sample consisted of PBMCs. The receptors here all came from a man aged 45-65 years in good health and CMV-seronegative. The CDR3 runs from the conserved cysteine through the conserved F or W. Fields, in order: clone size, D gene, V gene, J gene, CDR3 DNA, CDR3 protein. D genes are given only for firm matches. The size entry is marked missing in some rows and otherwise reads once, few, many or a size class.

>NA|NA|TRBV30|TRBJ2-7
TGTGCCTGGAGTCTATCAGGGTTTTGGGTGCACTTC
CAWSLSGFWVHF
>NA|NA|TRBV5-1|TRBJ2-2
TGCGCCAGCAGCTTGGACAGGAACACCGGGGAGCTGTTTTTT
CASSLDRNTGELFF
>once|NA|TRBV7-9|TRBJ1-1
TGTTCCAGCAGCATCGGAGGGACTGAAGCTTTCTTT
CSSSIGGTEAFF
>NA|TRBD1|TRBV7-7|TRBJ2-3
TGTGCTAGCAGCTTAGCCGGGACAGCAGATACGCAGTATTTT
CASSLAGTADTQYF
>few|NA|TRBV6-5|TRBJ2-2
TGTGCCACACGTTATCAGGGGATCGTCACCGGGGAGCTGTTTTTT
CATRYQGIVTGELFF
>NA|TRBD1|TRBV5-1|TRBJ2-7
TGCGCCAGCAGCCCCTCCAGGGGGACAGGGAACGACGAGCAGTACTTC
CASSPSRGTGNDEQYF
>few|NA|TRBV9|TRBJ2-3
TGTGCCAGCAGCGTGGGCCGCCCATCCACAGATACGCAGTATTTT
CASSVGRPSTDTQYF
>NA|TRBD2|TRBV11-3|TRBJ2-1
TGTGCCAGCAGCACCGGGCGGGGGGTGGATAATGAGCAGTTCTTC
CASSTGRGVDNEQFF
>few|TRBD1|TRBV5-1|TRBJ2-7
TGCGCCAGCAGCTCCCTGGGACAGGGGGCTGTCGAGCAGTACTTC
CASSSLGQGAVEQYF
>medium-sized|NA|TRBV7-6|TRBJ2-7
TGTGCCAGCAGCTCTGGGCACGAGCAGTACTTC
CASSSGHEQYF
>few|TRBD1|TRBV6-4|TRBJ2-7
TGTGCCAGCAACCGACAGGGTCCCTACGAGCAGTACTTC
CASNRQGPYEQYF
>NA|NA|TRBV2|TRBJ1-2
TGTGCCAGCAGCACAGACATTAACTATGGCTACACCTTC
CASSTDINYGYTF
>medium-sized|NA|TRBV11-2|TRBJ2-7
TGTGCCAGCAGCGCTTTTCGGGGGTTAGGCTACGAGCAGTACTTC
CASSAFRGLGYEQYF
>NA|NA|TRBV6-5|TRBJ2-1
TGTGCCAGCAGTTACCAGCAGGGCGAGCAGTTCTTC
CASSYQQGEQFF
>NA|NA|TRBV19|TRBJ2-7
TGTGCCAGTAGTATGCGGACGGGAGCCTACGAGCAGTACTTC
CASSMRTGAYEQYF
>NA|NA|TRBV28|TRBJ1-4
TGTGCCAGCACGAACGGCGGCAGTCAAAATGAAAAACTGTTTTTT
CASTNGGSQNEKLFF
>NA|NA|TRBV5-1|TRBJ1-6
TGCGCCAGCAGCTTGGACACGGGGAGAAATTCACCCCTCCACTTT
CASSLDTGRNSPLHF
>NA|TRBD1|TRBV28|TRBJ1-1
TGTGCCAGCAGTATGGGGCCGTGGGACAGGGGGATTGGGGAAGCTTTCTTT
CASSMGPWDRGIGEAFF
>NA|NA|TRBV25-1|TRBJ2-2
TGTGCCAGCAGTGAAGGGAGGGGGACCGGGGAGCTGTTTTTT
CASSEGRGTGELFF
>NA|NA|TRBV10-3|TRBJ2-6
TGTGCCATCATGGGGTCCTGGACAGTATCCTCTGGGGCCAACGTCCTGACTTTC
CAIMGSWTVSSGANVLTF
>NA|TRBD1|TRBV27|TRBJ1-5
TGTGCCAGCAGTGACAGGGTTTTCGGCAATCAGCCCCAGCATTTT
CASSDRVFGNQPQHF
>NA|NA|TRBV7-2|TRBJ2-6
TGTGCCAGCAGCCAAACGGGTGGCGTGGCTGGGGCCAACGTCCTGACTTTC
CASSQTGGVAGANVLTF
>once|NA|TRBV5-6|TRBJ2-1
TGTGCCAGTAAAAGACTCGACAATGAGCAGTTCTTC
CASKRLDNEQFF
>NA|NA|TRBV12-2|TRBJ2-7
TGTGCAAGTCGCTTAGACCTCGAGGCGGGAGGAAACGAGCAGTACTTC
CASRLDLEAGGNEQYF
>NA|NA|TRBV5-1|TRBJ1-1
TGCGCCAGCAGCTCTTTCACAGGGAGGGTGGGCACTGAAGCTTTCTTT
CASSSFTGRVGTEAFF
>NA|NA|TRBV7-2|TRBJ2-7
TGTGCCAGCAGCCCTCAGAACGGGTGGAAGCAGTACTTC
CASSPQNGWKQYF
>NA|NA|TRBV13|TRBJ2-2
TGTGCCAGCAGCTTAGTGTTAGCGACCGGGGAGCTGTTTTTT
CASSLVLATGELFF
>NA|NA|TRBV6-6|TRBJ1-1
TGTGCCAGCAGTTACGCGGCGGACACTGAAGCTTTCTTT
CASSYAADTEAFF
>once|NA|TRBV30|TRBJ2-1
TGTGCCTGGAGTGTACTTGGGGGCGGAAATGAGCAGTTCTTC
CAWSVLGGGNEQFF
>NA|TRBD2|TRBV7-2|TRBJ2-1
TGTGCCAGCAGCCGTGGGCTACTAGCGGGGGCCCACAATGAGCAGTTCTTC
CASSRGLLAGAHNEQFF
>NA|TRBD2|TRBV27|TRBJ2-7
TGTGCCAGCAGTTCCCGGGGGGGAGGGTCCTACGAGCAGTACTTC
CASSSRGGGSYEQYF
>NA|NA|TRBV27|TRBJ2-7
TGTGCCAGCAGTCTCGGATGGAGGAGCTACGAGCAGTACTTC
CASSLGWRSYEQYF
>NA|NA|TRBV19|TRBJ2-2
TGTGCCAGTAGTATAACCAGGAACACCGGGGAGCTGTTTTTT
CASSITRNTGELFF
>NA|TRBD1|TRBV28|TRBJ1-3
TGTGCCAGCAGTTTAGACAGGGGGATCGTGGGAAACACCATATATTTT
CASSLDRGIVGNTIYF
>NA|TRBD2|TRBV4-2|TRBJ2-2
TGTGCCAGCAGCCACCCTAGCGGGGGGGCCGGGGAGCTGTTTTTT
CASSHPSGGAGELFF
>NA|TRBD2|TRBV28|TRBJ2-5
TGTGCCAGCAGTCCAGGACTAGCGGGGATAGAGACCCAGTACTTC
CASSPGLAGIETQYF
>few|NA|TRBV5-1|TRBJ1-1
TGCGCCAGCAGCTCAGCTCAGGGTATCACTGAAGCTTTCTTT
CASSSAQGITEAFF
>NA|TRBD2|TRBV12-5|TRBJ2-1
TGTGCTAGTGCCGTAGCGGGAGGGGGGGGTGAGCAGTTCTTC
CASAVAGGGGEQFF
>NA|TRBD2|TRBV6-4|TRBJ2-1
TGTGCCAGCAGTGACTCGATAGTATCCGGGACTAGCGGGGTGCGTGAGCAGTTCTTC
CASSDSIVSGTSGVREQFF
>NA|NA|TRBV11-3|TRBJ2-7
TGTGCCAGCAGCCTGTCCGGGACAAAGGCCTACGAGCAGTACTTC
CASSLSGTKAYEQYF
>few|TRBD2|TRBV5-6|TRBJ2-5
TGTGCCAGCAGCTTGGGTCTAGCGGGGGGGACGGAGACCCAGTACTTC
CASSLGLAGGTETQYF
>NA|NA|TRBV9|TRBJ1-4
TGTGCCAGCAGCGTTTCTACAGGTAGTAATGAAAAACTGTTTTTT
CASSVSTGSNEKLFF
>NA|TRBD2|TRBV5-1|TRBJ2-2
TGCGCCAGCAGCTTCCTTGGCGGGAGGCCCGGGGAGCTGTTTTTT
CASSFLGGRPGELFF
>NA|NA|TRBV10-2|TRBJ2-7
TGCGCCAGCACGCTAGCGACTGCCTACGAGCAGTACTTC
CASTLATAYEQYF
>NA|NA|TRBV5-4|TRBJ2-1
TGTGCCAGCAGAACCGTGTTAGGGGACAATGAGCAGTTCTTC
CASRTVLGDNEQFF
>NA|TRBD2|TRBV4-1|TRBJ2-3
TGCGCCAGCAGCCTCGGTATAGCGGGGAGGAACACAGATACGCAGTATTTT
CASSLGIAGRNTDTQYF
>once|NA|TRBV5-1|TRBJ2-3
TGCGCCAGCAGCTCAACAAAAGCAGATACGCAGTATTTT
CASSSTKADTQYF
>NA|NA|TRBV27|TRBJ1-1
TGTGCCAGCAGTTTACAGGGTTTGGGCACTGAAGCTTTCTTT
CASSLQGLGTEAFF
>few|NA|TRBV27|TRBJ2-7
TGTGCCAGCAGTTTGTATAAGAGTCTCTACGAGCAGTACTTC
CASSLYKSLYEQYF
>NA|TRBD2|TRBV5-1|TRBJ2-7
TGCGCCAGCAACAGCGGGAGCATGAATGACGAGCAGTACTTC
CASNSGSMNDEQYF
>NA|TRBD1|TRBV4-1|TRBJ2-7
TGCGCCAGCAGCCACTCGGGACAGTTAAAATTACTCGACGAGCAGTACTTC
CASSHSGQLKLLDEQYF
>few|NA|TRBV6-5|TRBJ2-6
TGTGCCAGCAGTTTAAACACGGGGGCTGGGGCCAACGTCCTGACTTTC
CASSLNTGAGANVLTF
>NA|TRBD2|TRBV15|TRBJ2-7
TGTGCCACCAGCAGAGATCTAGCGGGGGGCTCCTACGAGCAGTACTTC
CATSRDLAGGSYEQYF
>once|NA|TRBV4-1|TRBJ2-7
TGCGCCAGCAGCCAAGAAATAGTACAGCCTTCCTACGAGCAGTACTTC
CASSQEIVQPSYEQYF
>NA|TRBD1|TRBV30|TRBJ2-7
TGTGCCTGGAGTCCAAGGACAGGGGCCGAGTATTTC
CAWSPRTGAEYF
>NA|TRBD1|TRBV28|TRBJ2-7
TGTGCCAGCAGTCTACCGGGACAGGGGGTAATATACGAGCAGTACTTC
CASSLPGQGVIYEQYF
>NA|TRBD2|TRBV2|TRBJ2-7
TGTGCCAGCTGCCAGCGGGAGGGCCCGTACGAGCAGTACTTC
CASCQREGPYEQYF
>NA|TRBD1|TRBV4-1|TRBJ2-7
TGCGCCAGCAGCCAGACAGGGGGCGAGCAGTACTTC
CASSQTGGEQYF
>few|NA|TRBV30|TRBJ1-6
TGTGCCTGGAGTGCAGGGCAATCACCCCTCCACTTT
CAWSAGQSPLHF
>once|TRBD1|TRBV5-1|TRBJ1-1
TGCGCCAGCAGCTTTGGGGGGACAGGGGGAGGCACTGAAGCTTTCTTT
CASSFGGTGGGTEAFF